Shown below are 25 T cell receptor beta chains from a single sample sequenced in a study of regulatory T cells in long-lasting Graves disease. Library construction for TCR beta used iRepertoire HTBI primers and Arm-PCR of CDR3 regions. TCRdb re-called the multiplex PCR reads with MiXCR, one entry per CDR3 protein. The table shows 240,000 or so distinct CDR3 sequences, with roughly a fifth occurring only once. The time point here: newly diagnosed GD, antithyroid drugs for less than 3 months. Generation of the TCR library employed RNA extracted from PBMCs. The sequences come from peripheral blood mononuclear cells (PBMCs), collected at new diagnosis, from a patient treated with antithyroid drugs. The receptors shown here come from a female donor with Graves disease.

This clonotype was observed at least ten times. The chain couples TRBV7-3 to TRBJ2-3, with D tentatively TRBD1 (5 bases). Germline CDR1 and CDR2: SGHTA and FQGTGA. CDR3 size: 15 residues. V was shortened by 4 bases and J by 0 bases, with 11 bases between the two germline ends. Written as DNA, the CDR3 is TGTGCCAGCAGCTATGACAGTCCTAGCACAGATACGCAGTATTTT. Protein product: CASSYDSPSTDTQYF.

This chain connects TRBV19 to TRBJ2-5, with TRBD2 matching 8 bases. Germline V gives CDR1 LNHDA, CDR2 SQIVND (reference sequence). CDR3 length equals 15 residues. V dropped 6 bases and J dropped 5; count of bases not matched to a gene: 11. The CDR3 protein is CASSAGGLVVETQYF. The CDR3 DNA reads TGTGCCAGTAGCGCCGGGGGACTAGTTGTGGAGACCCAGTACTTC.

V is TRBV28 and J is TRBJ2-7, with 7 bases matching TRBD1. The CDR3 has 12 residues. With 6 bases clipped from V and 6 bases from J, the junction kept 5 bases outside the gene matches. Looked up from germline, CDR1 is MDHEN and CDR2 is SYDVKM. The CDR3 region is CASRFTGAEQYF. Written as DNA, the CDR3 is TGTGCCAGCAGGTTTACAGGGGCCGAGCAGTACTTC.

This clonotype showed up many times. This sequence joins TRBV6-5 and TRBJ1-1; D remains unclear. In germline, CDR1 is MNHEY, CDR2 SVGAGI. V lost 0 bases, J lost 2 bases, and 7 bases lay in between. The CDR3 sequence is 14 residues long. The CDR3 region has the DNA TGTGCCAGCAGTTACTCGAGACTCAACACTGAAGCTTTCTTT. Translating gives CASSYSRLNTEAFF.

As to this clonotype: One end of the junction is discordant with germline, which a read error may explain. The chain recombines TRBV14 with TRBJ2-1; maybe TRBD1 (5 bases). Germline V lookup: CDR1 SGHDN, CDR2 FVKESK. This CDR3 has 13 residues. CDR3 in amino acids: CASSQVLQGSYVF. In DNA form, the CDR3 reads TGTGCCAGCAGCCAAGTACTTCAGGGCTCGTATGTCTTC.

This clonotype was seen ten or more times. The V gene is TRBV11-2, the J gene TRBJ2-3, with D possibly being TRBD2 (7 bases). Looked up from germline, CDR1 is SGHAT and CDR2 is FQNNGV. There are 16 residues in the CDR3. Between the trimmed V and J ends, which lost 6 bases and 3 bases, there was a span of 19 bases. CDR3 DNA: TGTGCCAGCAGAGCGAACAGGGAGGGCGGGACAGATACGCAGTATTTT. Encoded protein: CASRANREGGTDTQYF.

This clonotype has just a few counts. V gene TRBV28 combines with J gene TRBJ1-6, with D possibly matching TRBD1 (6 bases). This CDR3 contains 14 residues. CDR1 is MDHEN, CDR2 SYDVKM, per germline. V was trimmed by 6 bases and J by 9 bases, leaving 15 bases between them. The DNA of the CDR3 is TGTGCCAGCAGGGTTGGACAGCTTACTTCACCCCTCCACTTT. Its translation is CASRVGQLTSPLHF.

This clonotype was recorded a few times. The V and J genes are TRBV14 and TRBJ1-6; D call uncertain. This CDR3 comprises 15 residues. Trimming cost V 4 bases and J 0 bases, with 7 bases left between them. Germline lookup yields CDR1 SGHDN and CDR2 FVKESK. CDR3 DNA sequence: TGTGCCAGCAGCCTCCCCGGCTCCTATAATTCACCCCTCCACTTT. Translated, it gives CASSLPGSYNSPLHF.

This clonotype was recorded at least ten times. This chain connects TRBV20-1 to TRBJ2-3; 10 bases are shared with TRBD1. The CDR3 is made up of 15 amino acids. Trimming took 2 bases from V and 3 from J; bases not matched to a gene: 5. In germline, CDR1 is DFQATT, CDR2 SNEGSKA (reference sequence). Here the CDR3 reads CSARPWTGGTDTQYF. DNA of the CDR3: TGCAGTGCTAGACCCTGGACAGGGGGGACAGATACGCAGTATTTT.

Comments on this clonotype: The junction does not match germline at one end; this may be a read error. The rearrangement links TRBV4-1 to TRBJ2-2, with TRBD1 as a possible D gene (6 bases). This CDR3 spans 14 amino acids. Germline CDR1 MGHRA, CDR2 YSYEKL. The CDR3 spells CASSQVWGPGELFF. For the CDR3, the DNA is TGTGCCAGCAGCCAAGTATGGGGGCCCGGGGAGCTGTTTTTT.

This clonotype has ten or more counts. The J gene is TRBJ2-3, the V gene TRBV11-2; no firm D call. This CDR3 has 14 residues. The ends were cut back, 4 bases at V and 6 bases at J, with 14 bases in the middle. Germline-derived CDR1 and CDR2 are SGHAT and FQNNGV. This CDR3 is CASSSGFQPDTQYF. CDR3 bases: TGTGCCAGCAGCTCCGGCTTCCAGCCGGATACGCAGTATTTT. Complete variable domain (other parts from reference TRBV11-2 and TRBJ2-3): EAGVAQSPRYKIIEKRQSVAFWCNPISGHATLYWYQQILGQGPKLLIQFQNNGVVDDSQLPKDRFSAERLKGVDSTLKIQPAKLEDSAVYLCASSSGFQPDTQYFGPGTRLTVL.

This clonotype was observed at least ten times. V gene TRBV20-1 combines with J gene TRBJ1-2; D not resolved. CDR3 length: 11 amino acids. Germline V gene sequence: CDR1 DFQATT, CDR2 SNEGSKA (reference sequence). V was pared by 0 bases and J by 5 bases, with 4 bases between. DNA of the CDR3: TGCAGTGCTAGAGAGGGATATGGCTACACCTTC. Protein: CSAREGYGYTF.

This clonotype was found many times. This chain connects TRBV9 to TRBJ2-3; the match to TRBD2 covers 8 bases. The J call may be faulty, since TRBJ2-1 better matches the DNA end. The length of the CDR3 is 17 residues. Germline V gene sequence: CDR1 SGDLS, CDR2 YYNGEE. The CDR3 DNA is TGTGCCAGCAGCGTAGTGGGGACCGGGGGGAGCGGGGGTGAGCAGTTCTTC. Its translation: CASSVVGTGGSGGEQFF.

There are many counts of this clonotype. CDR3 bases: TGTGCCAGCAGCTTGACGACTAGCGGAACCTACGAGCAGTACTTC. It yields the protein CASSLTTSGTYEQYF. This rearrangement joins TRBV5-6 to TRBJ2-7; TRBD2 aligns across 9 bases. Unmatched junction bases numbered 4, after V lost 1 base and J lost 2 bases. CDR3 size: 15 residues. The germline gives CDR1 SGHDT, CDR2 YYEEEE.

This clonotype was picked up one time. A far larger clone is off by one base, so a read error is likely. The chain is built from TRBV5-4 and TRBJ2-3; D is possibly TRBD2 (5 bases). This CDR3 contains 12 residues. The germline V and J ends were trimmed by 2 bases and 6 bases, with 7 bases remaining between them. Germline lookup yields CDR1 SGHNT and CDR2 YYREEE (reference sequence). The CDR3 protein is CASSLPGDTQYF. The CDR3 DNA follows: TGTGCCAGCAGCTTACCGGGGGATACGCAGTATTTT.

DNA of the CDR3: TGTGCCAGCAGCTTGGGGAGGGGACAGGGGGGCACTGGAAACACCATATATTTT. Encoded protein: CASSLGRGQGGTGNTIYF. The chain links TRBV5-5 to TRBJ1-3, with TRBD1 matching over 11 bases. CDR1 and CDR2 from the germline V gene are SGHKS and YYEKEE (reference sequence). Losses at the gene ends were 0 bases for V and 2 bases for J; bases not matched to a gene: 7. The CDR3 sequence is 18 residues long.

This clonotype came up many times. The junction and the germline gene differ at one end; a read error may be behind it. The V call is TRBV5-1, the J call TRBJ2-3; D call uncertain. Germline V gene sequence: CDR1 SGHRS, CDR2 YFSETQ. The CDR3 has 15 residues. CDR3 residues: CASSLARQSTDTQYF. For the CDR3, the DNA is TGTGCCAGCAGCTTGGCCCGGCAGTCTACAGATACGCAGTATTTT.

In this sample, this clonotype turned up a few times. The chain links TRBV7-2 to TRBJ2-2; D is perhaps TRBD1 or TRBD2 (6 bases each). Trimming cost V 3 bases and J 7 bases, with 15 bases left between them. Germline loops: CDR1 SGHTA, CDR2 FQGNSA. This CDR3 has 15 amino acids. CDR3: CASSFPQGGVGELFF. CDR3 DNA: TGTGCCAGCAGCTTCCCACAGGGAGGAGTCGGGGAGCTGTTTTTT.

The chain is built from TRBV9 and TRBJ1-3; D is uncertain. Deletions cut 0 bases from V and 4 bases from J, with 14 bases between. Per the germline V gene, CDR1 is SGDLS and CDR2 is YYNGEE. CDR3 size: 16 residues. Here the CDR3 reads CASSVEVLESGNTIYF. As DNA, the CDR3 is TGTGCCAGCAGCGTAGAGGTCCTAGAATCGGGAAACACCATATATTTT.

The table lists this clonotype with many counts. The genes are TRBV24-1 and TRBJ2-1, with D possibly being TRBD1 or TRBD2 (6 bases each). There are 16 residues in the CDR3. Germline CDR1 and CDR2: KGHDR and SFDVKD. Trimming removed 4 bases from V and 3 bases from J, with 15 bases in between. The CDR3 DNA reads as TGTGCCACCAGTGACGGTAGGGGGGTCTACTACAATGAGCAGTTCTTC. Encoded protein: CATSDGRGVYYNEQFF.

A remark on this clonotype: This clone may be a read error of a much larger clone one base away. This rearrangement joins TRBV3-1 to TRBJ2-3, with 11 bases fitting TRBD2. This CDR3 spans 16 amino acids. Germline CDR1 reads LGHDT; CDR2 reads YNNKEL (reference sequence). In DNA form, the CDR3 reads TGTGCCAGCAGCTTAGCCCTAGCGGGAGGCACAGATACGCATTATTTT. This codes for CASSLALAGGTDTHYF.

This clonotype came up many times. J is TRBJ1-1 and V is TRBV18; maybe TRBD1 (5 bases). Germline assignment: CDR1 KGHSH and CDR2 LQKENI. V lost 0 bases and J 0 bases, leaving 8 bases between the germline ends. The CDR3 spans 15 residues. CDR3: CASSPPQGMNTEAFF. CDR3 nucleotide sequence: TGTGCCAGCTCACCACCGCAGGGAATGAACACTGAAGCTTTCTTT.

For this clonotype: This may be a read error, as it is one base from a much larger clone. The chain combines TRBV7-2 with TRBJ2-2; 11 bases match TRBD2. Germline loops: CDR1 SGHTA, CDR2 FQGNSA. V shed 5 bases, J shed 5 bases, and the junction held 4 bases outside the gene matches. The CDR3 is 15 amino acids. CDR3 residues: CASSPLAGETGELFF. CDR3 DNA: TGTGCCAGCAGCCCACTAGCGGGAGAAACCGGGGAGCTGTTTTTT.

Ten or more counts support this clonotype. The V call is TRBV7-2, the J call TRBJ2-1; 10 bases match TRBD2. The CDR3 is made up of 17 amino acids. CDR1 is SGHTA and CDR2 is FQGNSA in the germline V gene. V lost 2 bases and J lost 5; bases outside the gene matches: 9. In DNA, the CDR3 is TGTGCCAGCAGCTTATTTCCCCCTAGCGGGGGTGACAATGAGCAGTTCTTC. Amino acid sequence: CASSLFPPSGGDNEQFF.

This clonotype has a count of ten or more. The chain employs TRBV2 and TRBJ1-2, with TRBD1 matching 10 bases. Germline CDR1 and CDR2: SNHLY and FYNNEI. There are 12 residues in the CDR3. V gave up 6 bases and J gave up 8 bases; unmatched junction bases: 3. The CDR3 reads CASSGTGEGYTF. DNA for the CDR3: TGTGCCAGCAGCGGGACAGGGGAAGGCTACACCTTC. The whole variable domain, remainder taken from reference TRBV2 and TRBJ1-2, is EPEVTQTPSHQVTQMGQEVILRCVPISNHLYFYWYRQILGQKVEFLVSFYNNEISEKSEIFDDQFSVERPDGSNFTLKIRSTKLEDSAMYFCASSGTGEGYTFGSGTRLTVV.